This T cell receptor beta chain was documented in a study of shared clonotypes between healthy human individuals. Study findings and constraints: The study found approximately 5% of naive CD4 clonotypes shared across a handful of donors. A limitation of the genetic and exposure-history diversity represented arose from few donors. Despite large depth, sorted-subset datasets appeared incompletely sequenced. It was anticipated that sequencing depth would influence how many clonotypes donors shared.

Some clones are missing from TCRdb's copy, which holds only in-frame ones; the method was immunoSEQ multiplex PCR. The table has about 330,000 clones, approximately 74% seen once. This clone came up many times. Its matching antigen is unknown. The TCR comes from a man aged 25-40 years in good health. Material for sequencing was memory CD4+ T cells sorted from blood. Subset defined: CD45RA-negative fraction.

The CDR3 coding sequence is TGTGCCAGCAGTGACAGGGCGGAGGAGGGCTACACCTTC. Protein sequence: CASSDRAEEGYTF. The V and J genes are TRBV2 and TRBJ1-2; weak D call: TRBD1 (5 bases). The CDR3 has 13 amino acids. Trimming shortened V by 3 bases and J by 8 bases, and 13 bases separated the two germline ends. Germline values: CDR1 SNHLY, CDR2 FYNNEI.